This entry is about one T cell receptor (beta chain). The antigen is undetermined. Described time point: persistent/refractory GD, antithyroid drugs over 5 years with positive TRAb. After RNA was extracted from PBMCs, the TCR library was made from it. This record comes from a study of regulatory T cells in long-lasting Graves disease. Study-wide results and limits: Having only a small sample size may have limited accuracy. Gene preferences differed: TRBV28, TRBJ1-2, TRBJ2-5 in persistent cases.

TCR beta libraries were built with iRepertoire HTBI primers and Arm-PCR of CDR3 regions. One entry per CDR3 protein results from TCRdb running MiXCR on the multiplex PCR reads. The repertoire includes more than 300,000 distinct CDR3 sequences, 20% to 25% of them detected once, and about 27% sits in the top ten. The V segment lost 3 bases and the J segment 5 bases; nucleotides outside the gene matches: 3. This CDR3 comprises 14 residues. CDR1 and CDR2 from the germline V gene are MGHRA and YSYEKL. The source is a woman between 35 and 50 years old with Graves disease. The chain employs TRBV4-1 and TRBJ1-5, with 8 bases lining up with TRBD1. This specimen consisted of peripheral blood mononuclear cells (PBMCs), obtained when the disease was refractory, from a patient treated with antithyroid drugs. DNA of the CDR3: TGCGCCAGCAGCCACTTGACAGGGGATCAGCCCCAGCATTTT. Translation gives CASSHLTGDQPQHF.